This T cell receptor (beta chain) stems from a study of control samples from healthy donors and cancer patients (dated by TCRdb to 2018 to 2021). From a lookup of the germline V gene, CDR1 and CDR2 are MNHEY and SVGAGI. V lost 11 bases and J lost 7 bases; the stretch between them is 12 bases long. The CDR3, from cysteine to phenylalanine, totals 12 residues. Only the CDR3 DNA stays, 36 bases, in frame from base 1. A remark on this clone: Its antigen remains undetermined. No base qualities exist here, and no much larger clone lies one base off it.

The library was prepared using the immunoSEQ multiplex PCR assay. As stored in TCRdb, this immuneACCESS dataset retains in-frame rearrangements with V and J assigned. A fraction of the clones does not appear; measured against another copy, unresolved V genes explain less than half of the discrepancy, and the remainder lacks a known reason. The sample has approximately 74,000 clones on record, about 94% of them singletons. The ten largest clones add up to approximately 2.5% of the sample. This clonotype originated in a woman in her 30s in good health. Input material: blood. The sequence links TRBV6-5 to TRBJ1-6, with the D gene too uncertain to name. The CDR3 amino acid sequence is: CALSNRNSPLHF. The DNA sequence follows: TGTGCCCTCTCAAATCGGAATTCACCCCTCCACTTT.